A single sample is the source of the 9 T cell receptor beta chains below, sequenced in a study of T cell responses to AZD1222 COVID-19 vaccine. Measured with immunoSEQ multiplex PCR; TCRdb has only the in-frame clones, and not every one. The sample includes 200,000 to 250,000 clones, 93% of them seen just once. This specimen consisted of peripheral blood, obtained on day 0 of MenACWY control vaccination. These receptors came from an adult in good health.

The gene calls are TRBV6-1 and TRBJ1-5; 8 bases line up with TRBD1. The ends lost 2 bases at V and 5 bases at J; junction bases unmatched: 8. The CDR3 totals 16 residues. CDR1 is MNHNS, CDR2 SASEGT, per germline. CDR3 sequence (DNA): TGTGCCAGCAGTGAATCGGACAGGGTAATTGATCAGCCCCAGCATTTT. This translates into CASSESDRVIDQPQHF.

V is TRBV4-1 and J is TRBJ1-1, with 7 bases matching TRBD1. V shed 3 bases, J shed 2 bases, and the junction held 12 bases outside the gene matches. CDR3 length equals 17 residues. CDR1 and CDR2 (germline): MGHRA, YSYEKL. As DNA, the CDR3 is TGCGCCAGCAGCCATGATCTTACAGGGGACCATAACACTGAAGCTTTCTTT. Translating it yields CASSHDLTGDHNTEAFF.

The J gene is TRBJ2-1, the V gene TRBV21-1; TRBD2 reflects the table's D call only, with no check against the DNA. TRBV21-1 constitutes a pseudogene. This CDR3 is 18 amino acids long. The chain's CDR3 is CASSEYRLAGGPGNEQFF. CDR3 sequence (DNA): TGTGCCAGCAGCGAATACCGACTAGCGGGGGGGCCGGGCAATGAGCAGTTCTTC.

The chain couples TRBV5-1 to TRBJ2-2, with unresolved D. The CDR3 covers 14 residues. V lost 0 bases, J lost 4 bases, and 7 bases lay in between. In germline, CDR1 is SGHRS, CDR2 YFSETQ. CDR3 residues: CASSLDAGTGELFF. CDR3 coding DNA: TGCGCCAGCAGCTTGGATGCAGGCACCGGGGAGCTGTTTTTT.

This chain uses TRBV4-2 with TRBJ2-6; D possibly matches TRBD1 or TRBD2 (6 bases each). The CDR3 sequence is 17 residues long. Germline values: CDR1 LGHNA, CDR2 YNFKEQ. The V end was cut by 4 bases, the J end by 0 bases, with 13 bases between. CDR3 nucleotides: TGTGCCAGCAGCCTCGGGGGCGAAGGCTCTGGGGCCAACGTCCTGACTTTC. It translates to CASSLGGEGSGANVLTF.

DNA of the CDR3: TGTGCCAGTAGTCTGGGACTAACTCCCAACAATGAGCAGTTCTTC. It codes for CASSLGLTPNNEQFF. This chain links TRBV19 with TRBJ2-1; 7 bases map to TRBD2. V was pared by 5 bases and J by 5 bases, with 9 bases of the junction left unmatched. Germline values: CDR1 LNHDA, CDR2 SQIVND (reference sequence). The CDR3 covers 15 residues.

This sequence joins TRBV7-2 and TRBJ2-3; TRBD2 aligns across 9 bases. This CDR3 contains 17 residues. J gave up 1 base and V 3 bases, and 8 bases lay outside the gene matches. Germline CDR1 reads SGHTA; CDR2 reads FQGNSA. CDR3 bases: TGTGCCAGCAGCTTCAGGTCTAGCGGGGCGGGCACAGATACGCAGTATTTT. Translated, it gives CASSFRSSGAGTDTQYF.

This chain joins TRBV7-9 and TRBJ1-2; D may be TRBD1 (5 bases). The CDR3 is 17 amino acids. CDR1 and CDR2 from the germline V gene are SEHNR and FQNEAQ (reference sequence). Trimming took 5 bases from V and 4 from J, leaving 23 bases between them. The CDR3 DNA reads TGTGCCAGCAGCCATACGCAGGGAAGGCTGCTGGGCTATGGCTACACCTTC. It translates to CASSHTQGRLLGYGYTF.

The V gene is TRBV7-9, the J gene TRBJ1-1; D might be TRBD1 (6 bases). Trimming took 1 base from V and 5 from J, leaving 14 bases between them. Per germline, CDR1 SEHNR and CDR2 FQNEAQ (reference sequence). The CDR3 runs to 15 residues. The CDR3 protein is CASSLGTARNTEAFF. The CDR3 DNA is TGTGCCAGCAGCTTAGGGACAGCCCGAAATACTGAAGCTTTCTTT.